One TCR beta chain is described in this entry. What it recognizes is unknown. The data derive from a study of cytomegalovirus exposure and HLA in healthy donors. Study-wide background: T cells numbering around 190 million yielded some 110 million unique TCR beta sequences in an earlier analysis.

Study-level points and caveats: Fewer N-insertions than the approximately 700-donor mean were reportedly shown by an Asian-associated ancestry cluster in a later analysis.

The PCR made use of 60 Vbeta and 13 Jbeta primers. TCRdb keeps only in-frame clones here, not all; method: immunoSEQ multiplex PCR. Seen here are around 150,000 clones, 80% observed once, and the top ten hold about 4.4%. Sequenced sample: PBMCs. The receptor was derived from a man under 40 in good health.

CDR3 loop: CASSQIWGTGQGPNEQYF. The CDR3 DNA sequence: TGTGCCAGCAGCCAGATATGGGGTACCGGACAGGGCCCTAACGAGCAGTACTTC. This sequence joins TRBV7-2 and TRBJ2-7; 8 nucleotides agree with TRBD1. CDR3 length: 18 residues. Germline assignment: CDR1 SGHTA and CDR2 FQGNSA. Trimming removed 5 bases from V and 5 bases from J; junction bases left unmatched: 20.